The following is a T cell receptor (beta chain) sequence with its context. The antigen is unknown. These data originate in a study of T cell repertoires in cytomegalovirus infection. Findings of the study overall: Across the ex vivo response, the dominant clonotypes were HLA-C-restricted CMV-specific TCR beta clonotypes.

The CDR3 runs 13 residues. CDR1 is MGHRA and CDR2 is YSYEKL in the germline V gene. Trimming took 5 bases from V and 8 from J, leaving 13 bases between them. Each CDR3 protein gets one entry after TCRdb re-called the reads with MiXCR. The table has almost 550,000 distinct CDR3 sequences, approximately 16% seen once. The source material was CD8+ T cells from PBMCs. This chain uses TRBV4-1 with TRBJ1-5; tentative D call: TRBD1 (6 bases). The sequence was obtained from a human donor in good health (CMV status not recorded). Some clones in this sample may be carry-over from other donors' samples. CDR3 sequence reads: CASSTRQEKPQHF. CDR3 DNA: TGCGCCAGCAGCACCCGACAGGAAAAGCCCCAGCATTTT.